This passage covers 30 T cell receptor beta chains from one sample sequenced in a study of T cell changes during pregnancy in multiple sclerosis. Method: immunoSEQ multiplex PCR; TCRdb's copy keeps in-frame clones and lacks some. The data show tens of thousands of clones, about 90% seen once. Sequenced material: CD4+ T cells from peripheral blood mononuclear cells, taken in the second trimester of pregnancy. These receptors originate from a female donor with multiple sclerosis, enrolled in a pregnancy study.

The chain carries TRBV6-5 and TRBJ1-4; D may be TRBD1 (5 bases). This CDR3 region has 13 residues. Germline V gene lookup returns CDR1 MNHEY and CDR2 SVGAGI. Trimming pared 3 bases from V and 6 bases from J, leaving 8 bases between. The CDR3 reads CASSYDRYEKLFF. The CDR3 DNA is TGTGCCAGCAGTTATGACAGATATGAAAAACTGTTTTTT.

The chain has TRBV27 and TRBJ2-1; D remains ambiguous. The CDR3 runs 14 residues. From germline, CDR1 is MNHEY and CDR2 SMNVEV (reference sequence). With 3 bases removed from V and 5 bases from J, the gap between germline ends came to 11 bases. The CDR3 loop reads CASSFYRANNEQFF. Here the CDR3 DNA reads TGTGCCAGCAGTTTCTACCGCGCGAACAATGAGCAGTTCTTC.

This clone came up once. J is TRBJ1-2 and V is TRBV7-2; D not resolved. The germline CDR1 and CDR2 sequences are SGHTA and FQGNSA. Trimming shortened V by 1 base and J by 5 bases, and 20 bases separated the two germline ends. The CDR3 is 17 amino acids. In nucleotides, the CDR3 is TGTGCCAGCAGCTTAGTACCCCGCGCTTCGGTCTTTTATGGCTACACCTTC. It encodes CASSLVPRASVFYGYTF.

The chain employs TRBV7-6 and TRBJ2-5, with 9 bases fitting TRBD1. Germline V gives CDR1 SGHVS, CDR2 FNYEAQ. The CDR3 totals 14 residues. The junction had 4 bases not matched to a gene; V was cut back by 5 bases and J by 3 bases. For the CDR3, the DNA is TGTGCCAGCAGCCAAAGGACAGGGGAAGAGACCCAGTACTTC. This sequence encodes CASSQRTGEETQYF.

This chain joins TRBV6-1 and TRBJ2-7; 7 bases line up with TRBD1. Per the germline V gene, CDR1 is MNHNS and CDR2 is SASEGT. The CDR3 is made up of 14 amino acids. J lost 5 bases, V lost 9 bases, and 13 bases had no gene match. The CDR3 protein is CASQTGTVRDEQYF. The CDR3 DNA reads TGTGCCAGTCAGACCGGGACAGTGAGGGACGAGCAGTACTTC.

This clone was seen only once. V is TRBV19 and J is TRBJ1-2; the D gene is possibly TRBD1 (6 bases). Per germline, CDR1 LNHDA and CDR2 SQIVND (reference sequence). The CDR3 spans 14 residues. The V end lost 7 bases, the J end lost 8 bases, and 20 bases lay between the germline ends. The CDR3 reads CASTPRSGVGGYTF. For the CDR3, the DNA is TGTGCCAGTACCCCTCGCTCAGGGGTAGGCGGCTACACCTTC.

The rearrangement links TRBV5-1 to TRBJ1-1; maybe TRBD1 (5 bases). The CDR3 sequence is 17 residues long. CDR1 is SGHRS, CDR2 YFSETQ, per germline. V lost 4 bases and J 1 base, leaving 20 bases between the germline ends. CDR3 sequence (DNA): TGCGCCAGCAGCCGAATGATCGACATAAGGGGGAACACTGAAGCTTTCTTT. The encoded protein is CASSRMIDIRGNTEAFF.

V usage is TRBV28 and J usage is TRBJ2-3; TRBD1 aligns across 8 bases. With 3 bases clipped from V and 2 bases from J, the junction kept 7 bases outside the gene matches. Looked up from germline, CDR1 is MDHEN and CDR2 is SYDVKM. The CDR3 spans 16 residues. DNA for the CDR3: TGTGCCAGCAGTTTGTATGGGACAGGCTCCACAGATACGCAGTATTTT. This translates into CASSLYGTGSTDTQYF.

The rearrangement links TRBV18 to TRBJ2-7, with 9 bases that match TRBD2. V gave up 2 bases and J gave up 6 bases; unmatched junction bases: 14. The CDR3 loop spans 17 amino acids. Germline V gives CDR1 KGHSH, CDR2 LQKENI. CDR3 sequence reads: CASSPGAGGPDWREQYF. The CDR3 DNA follows: TGTGCCAGCTCACCAGGAGCGGGGGGACCGGATTGGCGCGAGCAGTACTTC. Looking up the rest from reference TRBV18 and TRBJ2-7 gives the full variable domain: NAGVMQNPRHLVRRRGQEARLRCSPMKGHSHVYWYRQLPEEGLKFMVYLQKENIIDESGMPKERFSAEFPKEGPSILRIQQVVRGDSAAYFCASSPGAGGPDWREQYFGPGTRLTVT.

In nucleotides, the CDR3 is TGTGCCAGCAGCTTAGCTCTGGTCGGGATAATCAATCAGCCCCAGCATTTT. Protein sequence: CASSLALVGIINQPQHF. The chain recombines TRBV7-8 with TRBJ1-5; D is unclear. V was clipped by 0 bases and J by 3 bases, with 15 bases between them. This CDR3 is 17 amino acids long. CDR1 is SGHVS, CDR2 FQNEAQ, per germline. Full variable domain (rest looked up from reference TRBV7-8 and TRBJ1-5): GAGVSQSPRYKVAKRGQDVALRCDPISGHVSLFWYQQALGQGPEFLTYFQNEAQLDKSGLPSDRFFAERPEGSVSTLKIQRTQQEDSAVYLCASSLALVGIINQPQHFGDGTRLSIL.

The chain uses TRBV19 and TRBJ2-3, with 7 bases that match TRBD1. The CDR3 consists of 14 residues. The ends lost 5 bases at V and 0 bases at J; junction bases unmatched: 2. Germline assignment: CDR1 LNHDA and CDR2 SQIVND (reference sequence). The CDR3 nucleotides read TGTGCCAGTAGTCTACAGGGGAGCACAGATACGCAGTATTTT. Its translation: CASSLQGSTDTQYF.

V gene TRBV5-4 combines with J gene TRBJ1-1, with a weak D call TRBD1 (5 bases). Trimming shortened V by 0 bases and J by 2 bases, and 11 bases separated the two germline ends. The CDR3 loop spans 15 amino acids. Germline loops: CDR1 SGHNT, CDR2 YYREEE (reference sequence). The CDR3 DNA is TGTGCCAGCAGCTTGGGGGGCAGAGACAACACTGAAGCTTTCTTT. Amino acids: CASSLGGRDNTEAFF.

CDR3 DNA sequence: TGTGCCAGCAGTATATCAGCGGGAACAAGCACAGATACGCAGTATTTT. Translated, it gives CASSISAGTSTDTQYF. The chain has TRBV6-4 and TRBJ2-3, with 7 bases matching TRBD2. The germline gives CDR1 MRHNA, CDR2 SNTAGT. Trimming removed 5 bases from V and 0 bases from J; junction bases left unmatched: 8. The CDR3 runs to 16 residues.

The chain carries TRBV6-5 and TRBJ2-1; the D is unclear. Germline CDR1 reads MNHEY; CDR2 reads SVGAGI. The CDR3 is 13 amino acids. V was cut by 2 bases and J by 4 bases, with 6 bases left in between. The DNA for the CDR3 is TGTGCCAGCAGTTACAGCGTTTACAATGAGCAGTTCTTC. Residues: CASSYSVYNEQFF.

The chain carries TRBV11-2 and TRBJ1-1; 8 bases line up with TRBD1. The germline CDR1 and CDR2 sequences are SGHAT and FQNNGV. CDR3 length: 15 residues. The V gene end was trimmed by 5 bases and the J gene end by 4 bases; junction bases not matched to a gene: 9. CDR3 protein: CASSRRGQGGTEAFF. The DNA for the CDR3 is TGTGCCAGCAGCAGAAGAGGACAGGGCGGCACTGAAGCTTTCTTT.

The genes are TRBV28 and TRBJ2-7; 8 bases fit TRBD1. The length of the CDR3 is 15 residues. Per the germline V gene, CDR1 is MDHEN and CDR2 is SYDVKM. V lost 2 bases, J lost 2 bases, and 5 bases stayed unmatched. CDR3 bases: TGTGCCAGCAGTTTACACGGGACAGGTGCCTACGAGCAGTACTTC. It specifies CASSLHGTGAYEQYF. Looking up the rest from reference TRBV28 and TRBJ2-7 gives the full variable domain: DVKVTQSSRYLVKRTGEKVFLECVQDMDHENMFWYRQDPGLGLRLIYFSYDVKMKEKGDIPEGYSVSREKKERFSLILESASTNQTSMYLCASSLHGTGAYEQYFGPGTRLTVT.

The rearrangement links TRBV28 to TRBJ2-7; 9 bases are shared with TRBD2. The CDR3 totals 16 residues. Per the germline V gene, CDR1 is MDHEN and CDR2 is SYDVKM. Trimming at V came to 3 bases and at J to 3 bases, leaving 9 bases not matched to a gene. CDR3 nucleotides: TGTGCCAGCAGTTTGCTAGCGGGATCCCAACGCTACGAGCAGTACTTC. Its translation: CASSLLAGSQRYEQYF.

The V call is TRBV28, the J call TRBJ2-7, with 9 bases fitting TRBD1. This CDR3 has 15 amino acids. V trimming: 2 bases; J trimming: 3 bases; junction bases outside the gene matches: 5. Germline-derived CDR1 and CDR2 are MDHEN and SYDVKM. CDR3 in amino acids: CASSLQQGARYEQYF. The CDR3 DNA follows: TGTGCCAGCAGTTTACAACAGGGGGCTCGCTACGAGCAGTACTTC. Complete variable domain (other parts from reference TRBV28 and TRBJ2-7): DVKVTQSSRYLVKRTGEKVFLECVQDMDHENMFWYRQDPGLGLRLIYFSYDVKMKEKGDIPEGYSVSREKKERFSLILESASTNQTSMYLCASSLQQGARYEQYFGPGTRLTVT.

The rearrangement joins TRBV15 to TRBJ2-7; D not resolved. This CDR3 region has 16 residues. From germline, CDR1 is LNHNV and CDR2 YYDKDF (reference sequence). V was shortened by 0 bases and J by 6 bases, with 18 bases between the two germline ends. Here the CDR3 reads CATSRDIGSLRSEQYF. In nucleotides, the CDR3 is TGTGCCACCAGCAGAGATATCGGTTCCCTAAGATCCGAGCAGTACTTC.

This clone turned up a few times. The chain couples TRBV10-3 to TRBJ1-1; D is possibly TRBD1 (6 bases). In germline, CDR1 is ENHRY, CDR2 SYGVKD. V was cut by 11 bases and J by 6 bases, with 16 bases left in between. The CDR3 is made up of 12 amino acids. The chain's CDR3 is CASQQGDAEAFF. The CDR3 bases are TGTGCCTCCCAACAGGGAGACGCTGAAGCTTTCTTT.

The rearrangement links TRBV2 to TRBJ2-1; TRBD2 aligns across 7 bases. The trim removed 6 bases at V and 3 bases at J, leaving 5 bases unmatched. The CDR3 covers 14 residues. Per germline, CDR1 SNHLY and CDR2 FYNNEI. The CDR3 region is CASSVAGFYNEQFF. CDR3 DNA: TGTGCCAGCAGCGTAGCGGGTTTCTACAATGAGCAGTTCTTC. Looking up the rest from reference TRBV2 and TRBJ2-1 gives the full variable domain: EPEVTQTPSHQVTQMGQEVILRCVPISNHLYFYWYRQILGQKVEFLVSFYNNEISEKSEIFDDQFSVERPDGSNFTLKIRSTKLEDSAMYFCASSVAGFYNEQFFGPGTRLTVL.

The chain carries TRBV7-6 and TRBJ1-1; D is ambiguous. From germline, CDR1 is SGHVS and CDR2 FNYEAQ. V lost 0 bases, J lost 0 bases, and 8 bases lay in between. This CDR3 contains 15 residues. CDR3 DNA sequence: TGTGCCAGCAGCTTAGCGCCAGTCGTGAACACTGAAGCTTTCTTT. This encodes CASSLAPVVNTEAFF.

The rearrangement uses TRBV6-6 and TRBJ2-3, with 9 bases fitting TRBD2. The germline V gene encodes CDR1 MNHNY and CDR2 SVGAGI (reference sequence). This CDR3 has 16 residues. Trimming at V came to 6 bases and at J to 4 bases, leaving 11 bases not matched to a gene. Here the CDR3 DNA reads TGTGCCAGCAGAACTAGCGGGCCTCTTAATGCAGATACGCAGTATTTT. Residues: CASRTSGPLNADTQYF.

This clone was observed a handful of times. J is TRBJ1-4 and V is TRBV9, with no clear D. The CDR3 contains 14 residues. The germline V and J ends were trimmed by 2 bases and 3 bases, with 8 bases remaining between them. Germline lookup yields CDR1 SGDLS and CDR2 YYNGEE. CDR3 region: CASSVAVSNEKLFF. In DNA, the CDR3 is TGTGCCAGCAGCGTGGCAGTTTCTAATGAAAAACTGTTTTTT.

In its sample, this clone was seen once. V is TRBV5-1 and J is TRBJ2-1, with D unclear. Germline V gene data show CDR1 as SGHRS and CDR2 as YFSETQ. The CDR3 consists of 14 residues. With 0 bases removed from V and 4 bases from J, the gap between germline ends came to 8 bases. The CDR3 sequence is CASSLELNYNEQFF. In DNA form, the CDR3 reads TGCGCCAGCAGCTTGGAACTAAATTACAATGAGCAGTTCTTC.

V gene TRBV30 combines with J gene TRBJ1-2, with 7 bases that match TRBD1. The V gene end was trimmed by 3 bases and the J gene end by 7 bases; junction bases not matched to a gene: 8. This CDR3 spans 13 amino acids. Germline values: CDR1 GTSNPN, CDR2 SVGIG (reference sequence). The CDR3 region has the DNA TGTGCCTGGAGGACAGGGACGATAGGTGGCTACACCTTC. Its protein product is CAWRTGTIGGYTF.

This clone has just one count. The chain employs TRBV18 and TRBJ2-1; TRBD2 agrees at 10 bases. The V gene end was trimmed by 5 bases and the J gene end by 2 bases; junction bases not matched to a gene: 6. The germline CDR1 and CDR2 sequences are KGHSH and LQKENI. The CDR3 is made up of 16 amino acids. CDR3: CASSSELAGAYNEQFF. The DNA of the CDR3 is TGTGCCAGCTCATCAGAGCTAGCGGGAGCCTACAATGAGCAGTTCTTC.

V usage is TRBV5-1 and J usage is TRBJ2-7; TRBD1 matches at 10 bases. V shed 0 bases and J 6 bases; nucleotides not matched to a gene: 3. Germline V gene data show CDR1 as SGHRS and CDR2 as YFSETQ. The CDR3 contains 14 residues. The CDR3 DNA reads as TGCGCCAGCAGCTTGGGACAGGGGGCCCCCGAGCAGTACTTC. Translation gives CASSLGQGAPEQYF.

V usage is TRBV11-2 and J usage is TRBJ2-7; D may be TRBD1 (5 bases). The ends were cut back, 0 bases at V and 3 bases at J, with 9 bases in the middle. Germline values: CDR1 SGHAT, CDR2 FQNNGV. The CDR3 is 14 amino acids. CDR3 DNA: TGTGCCAGCAGCTTAGACAGGGTTTTCTACGAGCAGTACTTC. It translates to CASSLDRVFYEQYF. Full variable domain (remainder filled in from reference TRBV11-2 and TRBJ2-7): EAGVAQSPRYKIIEKRQSVAFWCNPISGHATLYWYQQILGQGPKLLIQFQNNGVVDDSQLPKDRFSAERLKGVDSTLKIQPAKLEDSAVYLCASSLDRVFYEQYFGPGTRLTVT.

This rearrangement joins TRBV7-9 to TRBJ2-3; 12 bases agree with TRBD2. The CDR3 is 18 amino acids. Germline CDR1 reads SEHNR; CDR2 reads FQNEAQ (reference sequence). After removal of 2 bases from V and 1 base from J, the junction contained 7 bases not matched to a gene. The CDR3 loop reads CASSLTSGRSPGTDTQYF. CDR3 nucleotide sequence: TGTGCCAGCAGCTTAACTAGCGGGAGGAGCCCGGGCACAGATACGCAGTATTTT. The full variable domain, rest sourced from reference TRBV7-9 and TRBJ2-3, is DTGVSQNPRHKITKRGQNVTFRCDPISEHNRLYWYRQTLGQGPEFLTYFQNEAQLEKSRLLSDRFSAERPKGSFSTLEIQRTEQGDSAMYLCASSLTSGRSPGTDTQYFGPGTRLTVL.